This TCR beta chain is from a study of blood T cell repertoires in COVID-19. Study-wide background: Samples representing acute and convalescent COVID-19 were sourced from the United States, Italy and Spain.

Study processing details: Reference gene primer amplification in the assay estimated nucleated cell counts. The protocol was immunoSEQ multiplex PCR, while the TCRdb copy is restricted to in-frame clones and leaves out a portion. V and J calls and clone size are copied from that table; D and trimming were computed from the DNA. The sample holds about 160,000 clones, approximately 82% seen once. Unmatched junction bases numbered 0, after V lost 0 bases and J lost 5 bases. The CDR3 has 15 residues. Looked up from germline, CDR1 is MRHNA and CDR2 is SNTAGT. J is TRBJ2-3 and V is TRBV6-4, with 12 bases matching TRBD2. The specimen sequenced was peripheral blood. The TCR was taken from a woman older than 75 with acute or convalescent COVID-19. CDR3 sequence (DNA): TGTGCCAGCAGTGACTCGGGACTAGCGGGAGATACGCAGTATTTT. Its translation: CASSDSGLAGDTQYF.